This T cell receptor (beta chain) was observed in a study of human T cells and chemical hapten exposure. Study-level background: Scalp application of diphenylcyclopropenone was performed weekly in patients across the entire roughly 26-week study. Per-sample variation in TCR yield stemmed mainly from small pooled library volume differences.

The time point denotes: patch test 1, 2 weeks after DPC sensitization. The treatment is: therapeutic diphenylcyclopropenone sensitization with weekly scalp DPC. The sample holds a few counts of this clonotype. TCRdb re-analysed the RACE reads in MiXCR, keeping a single row per CDR3 protein. The table shows about 360,000 distinct CDR3 sequences, with around 7% occurring only once. Trimming removed 0 bases at V and 3 bases at J, with 19 bases between. The V gene's germline CDR1 is MGHRA and CDR2 YSYEKL. This CDR3 region has 18 residues. The specimen comprised whole blood, sampled in connection with sensitization to the hapten diphenylcyclopropenone (DPC). This clonotype was obtained from a woman aged 18-30 years with alopecia areata. Some clones in this sample may be carry-over from other donors' samples. This chain joins TRBV4-1 and TRBJ2-3, with D possibly TRBD1 on 5 matching bases. The chain's CDR3 is CASSQEKVREGVTDTQYF. DNA for the CDR3: TGCGCCAGCAGCCAAGAAAAGGTCAGGGAAGGAGTGACAGATACGCAGTATTTT.